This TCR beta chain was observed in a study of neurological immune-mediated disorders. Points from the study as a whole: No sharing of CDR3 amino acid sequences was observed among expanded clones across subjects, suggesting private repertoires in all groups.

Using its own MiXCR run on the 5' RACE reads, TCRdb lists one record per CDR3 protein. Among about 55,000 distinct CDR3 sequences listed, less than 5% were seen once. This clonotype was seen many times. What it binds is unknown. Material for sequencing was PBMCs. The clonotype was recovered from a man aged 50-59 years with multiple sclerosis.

CDR3 nucleotides: TGCGCCAGCAGCCAAGATCGGGGCGGGGGCACAGATACGCAGTATTTT. Its translation is CASSQDRGGGTDTQYF. The chain has TRBV4-1 and TRBJ2-3; tentative D call: TRBD2 (6 bases). The CDR3 is 16 residues long. The V end lost 0 bases, the J end lost 1 base, and 11 bases lay between the germline ends. Germline CDR1 MGHRA, CDR2 YSYEKL.